The next 21 T cell receptor beta chains were all read from a single sample in a study of blood T cell repertoires in COVID-19. Assay used: immunoSEQ multiplex PCR; TCRdb lists only in-frame clones, some missing. The sample lists under 250,000 clones, around 90% occurring once. Material for sequencing was peripheral blood. The receptors here all came from a woman between 70 and 85 years old with active or convalescent COVID-19.

The rearrangement links TRBV6-5 to TRBJ1-2, with a tentative D call TRBD1 (5 bases). Germline V gene data show CDR1 as MNHEY and CDR2 as SVGAGI. V lost 5 bases and J 6 bases, leaving 19 bases between the germline ends. This CDR3 contains 15 residues. CDR3 nucleotide sequence: TGTGCCAGCAGTACCTCTCCCCAGCAGGGCCATGGCTACACCTTC. Its translation is CASSTSPQQGHGYTF.

V and J are TRBV15 and TRBJ2-7, with D perhaps TRBD2 (5 bases). The CDR3 is 14 residues long. Trimming shortened V by 8 bases and J by 2 bases, and 16 bases separated the two germline ends. Germline-derived CDR1 and CDR2 are LNHNV and YYDKDF (reference sequence). The CDR3 nucleotides read TGTGCCACCTCAGGTACCCGGGAAACCTACGAGCAGTACTTC. It translates to CATSGTRETYEQYF. The full variable domain, completed using reference TRBV15 and TRBJ2-7, is DAMVIQNPRYQVTQFGKPVTLSCSQTLNHNVMYWYQQKSSQAPKLLFHYYDKDFNNEADTPDNFQSRRPNTSFCFLDIRSPGLGDTAMYLCATSGTRETYEQYFGPGTRLTVT.

The rearrangement uses TRBV18 and TRBJ2-6; perhaps TRBD2 as D (6 bases). V dropped 2 bases and J dropped 3 bases, with 17 bases sitting between them. CDR1 and CDR2 (germline): KGHSH, LQKENI. The CDR3 length is 18 residues. CDR3 sequence: CASSPAGRWNFGANVLTF. The CDR3 DNA reads as TGTGCCAGCTCACCAGCGGGGCGCTGGAATTTTGGGGCCAACGTCCTGACTTTC.

This clone was observed a single time. The V and J genes are TRBV27 and TRBJ1-2; D perhaps matches TRBD1 (5 bases). The CDR3 totals 12 residues. Between the trimmed V and J ends, which lost 6 bases and 2 bases, there was a span of 7 bases. Germline CDR1 MNHEY, CDR2 SMNVEV (reference sequence). CDR3 sequence (DNA): TGTGCCAGCAGGCAGGGCAACTATGGCTACACCTTC. It is translated as CASRQGNYGYTF.

This clone was picked up a small number of times. The CDR3 protein is CASWTGEESPLHF. The CDR3, as DNA: TGTGCCAGCTGGACAGGGGAGGAGTCACCCCTCCACTTT. The chain recombines TRBV2 with TRBJ1-6; 9 bases agree with TRBD1. The trim removed 8 bases at V and 10 bases at J, leaving 6 bases unmatched. CDR3 size: 13 residues. CDR1 and CDR2 from the germline V gene are SNHLY and FYNNEI.

The chain joins TRBV7-9 to TRBJ1-3, with a weak D call TRBD1 (5 bases). CDR3 size: 14 residues. The germline V gene has CDR1 SEHNR and CDR2 FQNEAQ (reference sequence). The germline V and J ends were trimmed by 5 bases and 0 bases, with 8 bases remaining between them. The CDR3 DNA reads as TGTGCCAGCAGCCCGGACACCTCTGGAAACACCATATATTTT. Its protein product is CASSPDTSGNTIYF.

The gene calls are TRBV10-2 and TRBJ2-7; D not resolved. There are 17 residues in the CDR3. In germline, CDR1 is WSHSY, CDR2 SAAADI. Deletions cut 8 bases from V and 0 bases from J, with 23 bases between. CDR3 DNA: TGCGCCAGCGCGGTGGTCATGGAGACCCCGAGCTCCTACGAGCAGTACTTC. Its protein is CASAVVMETPSSYEQYF.

This chain links TRBV7-2 with TRBJ1-5, with a possible D match to TRBD1 (5 bases). Germline V lookup: CDR1 SGHTA, CDR2 FQGNSA. This CDR3 spans 13 amino acids. Trimming took off 5 bases at V and 3 bases at J, with 8 bases between the two ends. This CDR3 reads CASSRQFNQPQHF. CDR3 in DNA: TGTGCCAGCAGCCGACAGTTCAATCAGCCCCAGCATTTT.

The table lists this clone with a count of one. V usage is TRBV11-2 and J usage is TRBJ2-7; D gene ambiguous. Germline loops: CDR1 SGHAT, CDR2 FQNNGV. The V end lost 0 bases, the J end lost 3 bases, and 12 bases lay between the germline ends. The CDR3 has 15 residues. The CDR3 sequence is CASSLDRPNYYEQYF. Here the CDR3 DNA reads TGTGCCAGCAGCTTAGATAGGCCCAACTACTACGAGCAGTACTTC.

The chain recombines TRBV7-2 with TRBJ2-6; TRBD1 aligns across 8 bases. CDR1 is SGHTA and CDR2 is FQGNSA in the germline V gene. Trimming cost V 2 bases and J 2 bases; bases outside gene matches: 5. This CDR3 region has 17 residues. DNA for the CDR3: TGTGCCAGCAGCTTACCCTGGACAGGGCCTGGGGCCAACGTCCTGACTTTC. It is translated as CASSLPWTGPGANVLTF. Complete variable domain (other parts from reference TRBV7-2 and TRBJ2-6): GAGVSQSPSNKVTEKGKDVELRCDPISGHTALYWYRQSLGQGLEFLIYFQGNSAPDKSGLPSDRFSAERTGGSVSTLTIQRTQQEDSAVYLCASSLPWTGPGANVLTFGAGSRLTVL.

This clone was counted between two and nine times. The chain carries TRBV3-1 (or the pseudogene TRBV3-2) and TRBJ2-1; 9 bases fit TRBD2. CDR1 is LGHDT, CDR2 YNNKEL, per germline (reference sequence). The CDR3 sequence is 16 residues long. V dropped 2 bases and J dropped 7; count of bases not matched to a gene: 9. The CDR3 protein is CASSQRTGLARNEQFF. The CDR3 DNA reads as TGTGCCAGCAGCCAAAGGACCGGACTAGCGAGAAATGAGCAGTTCTTC.

This clone was seen just once. The chain links TRBV5-1 to TRBJ2-4; D perhaps matches TRBD1 (6 bases). This CDR3 has 18 residues. The V gene lost 4 bases and the J gene lost 0 bases, with 20 bases spanning the gap. Germline assignment: CDR1 SGHRS and CDR2 YFSETQ. DNA for the CDR3: TGCGCCAGCAGCGGGGACAAAGCAGATTTACTAGCCAAAAACATTCAGTACTTC. This sequence encodes CASSGDKADLLAKNIQYF.

The chain uses TRBV6-5 and TRBJ1-4, with a possible D match to TRBD1 (5 bases). The V gene lost 10 bases and the J gene lost 8 bases, with 23 bases spanning the gap. CDR3 length: 15 residues. Germline lookup yields CDR1 MNHEY and CDR2 SVGAGI. The CDR3 DNA reads as TGTGCCAACAACCCCAGTCCGCGGGGCGGGGAAAAACTGTTTTTT. This codes for CANNPSPRGGEKLFF.

The chain recombines TRBV6-5 with TRBJ2-7; maybe TRBD2 (5 bases). The CDR3 spans 16 residues. The germline gives CDR1 MNHEY, CDR2 SVGAGI. V dropped 0 bases and J dropped 4 bases, with 16 bases sitting between them. CDR3 coding DNA: TGTGCCAGCAGTTACTCGGGCGGGCTAGCCCGGTACGAGCAGTACTTC. It encodes CASSYSGGLARYEQYF.

This rearrangement joins TRBV7-2 to TRBJ2-3; maybe TRBD1 (5 bases). Trimming pared 7 bases from V and 2 bases from J, leaving 7 bases between. CDR3 length: 12 residues. CDR1 and CDR2 (germline): SGHTA, FQGNSA. Written as DNA, the CDR3 is TGTGCCAGCACCAGGGACACAGATACGCAGTATTTT. Protein sequence: CASTRDTDTQYF. Combining the CDR3 with reference TRBV7-2 and TRBJ2-3 gives the whole variable domain GAGVSQSPSNKVTEKGKDVELRCDPISGHTALYWYRQSLGQGLEFLIYFQGNSAPDKSGLPSDRFSAERTGGSVSTLTIQRTQQEDSAVYLCASTRDTDTQYFGPGTRLTVL.

In this sample, this clone turned up once. The chain combines TRBV5-1 with TRBJ1-2, with a weak D call TRBD1 (5 bases). The ends were cut back, 4 bases at V and 5 bases at J, with 15 bases in the middle. CDR1 and CDR2 (germline): SGHRS, YFSETQ. The CDR3 spans 14 residues. The CDR3 DNA follows: TGCGCCAGCAGCCTTACTGACAGTTTATATGGCTACACCTTC. The encoded protein is CASSLTDSLYGYTF.

Comments on this clone: At one of its ends the junction is not consistent with the germline gene, which may arise from a read error. The chain carries TRBV5-5 and TRBJ1-1, with no clear D. The germline V gene has CDR1 SGHKS and CDR2 YYEKEE (reference sequence). The CDR3 extends over 11 amino acids. CDR3: CASTLNTEAFF. The CDR3 nucleotides read TGTGCCAGCACCTTGAACACTGAAGCTTTCTTT. The full variable domain, in which reference TRBV5-5 and TRBJ1-1 provide the parts outside the CDR3, is DAGVTQSPTHLIKTRGQQVTLRCSPISGHKSVSWYQQVLGQGPQFIFQYYEKEERGRGNFPDRFSARQFPNYSSELNVNALLLGDSALYLCASTLNTEAFFGQGTRLTVV.

CDR3 nucleotide sequence: TGTGCCAGCAGCTTGGCCTTGTTAGGGCGGGACAATGAGCAGTTCTTC. Its translation: CASSLALLGRDNEQFF. The chain joins TRBV5-8 to TRBJ2-1, with D possibly matching TRBD2 (5 bases). The CDR3 consists of 16 residues. V was shortened by 0 bases and J by 5 bases, with 15 bases between the two germline ends. Per germline, CDR1 SGHTS and CDR2 YDEGEE.

The chain joins TRBV14 to TRBJ2-2; no clear D. The V gene lost 0 bases and the J gene lost 7 bases, with 6 bases spanning the gap. Germline V gene lookup returns CDR1 SGHDN and CDR2 FVKESK. The CDR3 loop spans 13 amino acids. The CDR3 nucleotides read TGTGCCAGCAGCCAAGATCTCCTCGGGGAGCTGTTTTTT. It yields the protein CASSQDLLGELFF.

The V and J genes are TRBV10-3 and TRBJ1-1, with TRBD1 identical over 7 bases. This CDR3 contains 14 residues. CDR1 and CDR2 from the germline V gene are ENHRY and SYGVKD. The trim removed 2 bases at V and 2 bases at J, leaving 2 bases unmatched. CDR3 sequence reads: CAISETGVNTEAFF. The CDR3 DNA is TGTGCCATCAGTGAGACAGGGGTTAACACTGAAGCTTTCTTT.

This chain connects TRBV19 to TRBJ1-5; D is ambiguous. The germline CDR1 and CDR2 sequences are LNHDA and SQIVND (reference sequence). V was shortened by 7 bases and J by 1 base, with 17 bases between the two germline ends. This CDR3 is 16 amino acids long. The CDR3 sequence: CASKQEGLLSNQPQHF. CDR3 nucleotide sequence: TGTGCCAGTAAGCAGGAGGGCCTACTGAGCAATCAGCCCCAGCATTTT. The whole variable domain, filled in from reference TRBV19 and TRBJ1-5, reads DGGITQSPKYLFRKEGQNVTLSCEQNLNHDAMYWYRQDPGQGLRLIYYSQIVNDFQKGDIAEGYSVSREKKESFPLTVTSAQKNPTAFYLCASKQEGLLSNQPQHFGDGTRLSIL.